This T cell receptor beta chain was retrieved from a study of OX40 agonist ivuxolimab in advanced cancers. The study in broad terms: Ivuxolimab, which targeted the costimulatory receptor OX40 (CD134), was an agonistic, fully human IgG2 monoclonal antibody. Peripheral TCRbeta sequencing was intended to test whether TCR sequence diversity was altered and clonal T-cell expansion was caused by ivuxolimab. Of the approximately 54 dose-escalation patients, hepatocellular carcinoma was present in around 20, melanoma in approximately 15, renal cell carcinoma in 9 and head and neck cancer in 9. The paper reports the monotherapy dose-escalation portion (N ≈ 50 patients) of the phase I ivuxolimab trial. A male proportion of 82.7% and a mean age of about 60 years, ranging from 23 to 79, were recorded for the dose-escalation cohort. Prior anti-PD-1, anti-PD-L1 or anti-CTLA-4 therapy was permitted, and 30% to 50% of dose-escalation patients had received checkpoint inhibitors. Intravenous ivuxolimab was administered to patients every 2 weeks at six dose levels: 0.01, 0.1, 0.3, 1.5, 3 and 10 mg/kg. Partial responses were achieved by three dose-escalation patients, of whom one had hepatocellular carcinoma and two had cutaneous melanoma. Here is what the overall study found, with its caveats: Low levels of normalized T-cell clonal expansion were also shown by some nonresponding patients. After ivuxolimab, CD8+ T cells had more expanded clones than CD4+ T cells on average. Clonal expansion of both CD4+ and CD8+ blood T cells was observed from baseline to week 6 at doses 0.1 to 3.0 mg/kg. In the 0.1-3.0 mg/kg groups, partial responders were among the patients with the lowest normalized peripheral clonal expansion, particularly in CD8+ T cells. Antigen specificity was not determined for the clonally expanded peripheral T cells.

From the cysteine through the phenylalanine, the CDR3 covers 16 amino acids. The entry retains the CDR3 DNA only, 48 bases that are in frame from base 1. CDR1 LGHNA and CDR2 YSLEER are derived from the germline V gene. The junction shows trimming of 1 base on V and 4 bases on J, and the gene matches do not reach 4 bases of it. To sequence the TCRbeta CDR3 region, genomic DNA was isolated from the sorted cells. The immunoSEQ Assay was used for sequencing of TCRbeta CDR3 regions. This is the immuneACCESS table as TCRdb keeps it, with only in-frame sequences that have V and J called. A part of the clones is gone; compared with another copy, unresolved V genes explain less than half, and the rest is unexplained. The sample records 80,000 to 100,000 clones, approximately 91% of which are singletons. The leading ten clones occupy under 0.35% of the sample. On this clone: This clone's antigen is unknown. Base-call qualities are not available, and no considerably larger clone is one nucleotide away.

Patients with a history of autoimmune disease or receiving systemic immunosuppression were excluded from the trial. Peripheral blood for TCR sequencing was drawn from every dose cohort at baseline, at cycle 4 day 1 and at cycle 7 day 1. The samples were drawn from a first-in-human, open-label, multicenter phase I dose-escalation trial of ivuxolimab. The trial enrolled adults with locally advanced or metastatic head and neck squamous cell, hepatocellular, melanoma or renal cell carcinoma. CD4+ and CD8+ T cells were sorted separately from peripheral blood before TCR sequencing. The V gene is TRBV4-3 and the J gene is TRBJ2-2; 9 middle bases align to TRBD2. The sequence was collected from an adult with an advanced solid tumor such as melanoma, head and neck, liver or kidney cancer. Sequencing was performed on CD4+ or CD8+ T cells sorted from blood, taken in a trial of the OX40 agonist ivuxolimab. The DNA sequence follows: TGCGCCAGCAGCCAAGGGGCTAGCGGGACCACCGGGGAGCTGTTTTTT. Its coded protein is CASSQGASGTTGELFF.